The text below deals with one TCR beta chain. The antigen is not known. These data belong to a study of cytomegalovirus exposure and HLA in healthy donors. Findings and limits, study-wide: In a later analysis, TCR beta V- and J-gene trimming showed a link to a missense DCLRE1C variant. The study carried out a later analysis of TCR beta sequences. It associated about 15,000 of them with specific HLA alleles at a false discovery rate of 0.05.

A multiplex PCR was run with 60 Vbeta primers and 13 Jbeta primers. Methods used by the authors: An analysis performed later counted about 80 million unique TCR beta chains (approximately 10 million of them shared). Sequencing was performed with immunoSEQ multiplex PCR; in TCRdb, only in-frame clones are kept and a portion is missing. V and J calls and clone size come straight from that table; D and trimming were deduced from the DNA. The table shows 150,000 or so clones, with over 75% occurring only once. The CDR3 consists of 18 residues. Trimming took off 4 bases at V and 0 bases at J, with 17 bases between the two ends. CDR1 and CDR2 from the germline V gene are SGHDT and YYEEEE.

The TCR comes from a man aged 18 to 30 in good health and CMV-seropositive. The rearrangement uses TRBV5-6 and TRBJ2-6; D possibly corresponds to TRBD2 (6 bases). The sample consisted of PBMCs. The CDR3 DNA follows: TGTGCCAGCAGCCGGAGGGCAGTGCCTTACTCTGGGGCCAACGTCCTGACTTTC. It codes for CASSRRAVPYSGANVLTF.